The clone carrying this T cell receptor (beta chain) was seen just once. Its antigen remains unknown. Since the CDR3 does not end with the conserved phenylalanine or tryptophan, this likely comes from a read error. The DNA is left out, because the CDR3 cannot be placed on it with certainty; the CDR3 is given as TCRdb lists it. The data belong to a study of CD8+CD57+ T cells in acquired aplastic anemia. Turning to the study itself: Recorded DNA amounts for sorted CD4+ and CD8+ cells had an average of 3.2 ug. Findings of the study overall: It was found that more than 25 CD8+ CDR3 sequences were shared between patients and controls.

The CDR3 region is 13 residues in length, termini included. The germline gives CDR1 SEHNR, CDR2 FQNEAQ (reference sequence). TCR beta VDJ combinations and CDR3 sequences were profiled from genomic DNA. One entry per CDR3 protein results from TCRdb running MiXCR on the reads. Of 400,000 to 450,000 distinct CDR3 sequences detected, 55% to 75% appear once; the ten largest clones hold under 5%. The material sequenced was sorted CD4+, CD8+, or CD8+CD57+ T cells (not recorded which) from PBMCs. The chain couples TRBV7-9 to TRBJ1-2. This sequence originates from a human donor in good health, serving as a control. CDR3: CASTGRRSSTPAQ.